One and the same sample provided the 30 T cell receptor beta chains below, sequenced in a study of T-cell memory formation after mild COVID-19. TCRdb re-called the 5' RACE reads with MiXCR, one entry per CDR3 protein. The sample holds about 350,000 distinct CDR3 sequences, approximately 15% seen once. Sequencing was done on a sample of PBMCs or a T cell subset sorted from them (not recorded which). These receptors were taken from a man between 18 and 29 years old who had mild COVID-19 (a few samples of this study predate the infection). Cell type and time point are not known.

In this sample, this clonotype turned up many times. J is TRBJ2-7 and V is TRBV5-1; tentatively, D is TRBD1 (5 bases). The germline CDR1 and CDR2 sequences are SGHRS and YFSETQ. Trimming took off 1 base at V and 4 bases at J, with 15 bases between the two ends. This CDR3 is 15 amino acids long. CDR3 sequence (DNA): TGCGCCAGCAGCTTGCGGACACCCACGAGATACGAGCAGTACTTC. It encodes CASSLRTPTRYEQYF.

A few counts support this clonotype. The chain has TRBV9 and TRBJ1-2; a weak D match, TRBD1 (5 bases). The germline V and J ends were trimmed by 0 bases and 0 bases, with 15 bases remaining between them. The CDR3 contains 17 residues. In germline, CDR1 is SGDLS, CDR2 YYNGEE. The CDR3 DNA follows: TGTGCCAGCAGCGTAGCTCCTAGCACAGGACCTAACTATGGCTACACCTTC. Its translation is CASSVAPSTGPNYGYTF.

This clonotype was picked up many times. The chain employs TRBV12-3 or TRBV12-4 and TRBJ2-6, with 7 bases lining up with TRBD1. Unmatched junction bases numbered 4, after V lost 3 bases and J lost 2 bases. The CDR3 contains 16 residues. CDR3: CASSLADRAGANVLTF. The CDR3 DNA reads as TGTGCCAGCAGTTTGGCCGACAGGGCTGGGGCCAACGTCCTGACTTTC.

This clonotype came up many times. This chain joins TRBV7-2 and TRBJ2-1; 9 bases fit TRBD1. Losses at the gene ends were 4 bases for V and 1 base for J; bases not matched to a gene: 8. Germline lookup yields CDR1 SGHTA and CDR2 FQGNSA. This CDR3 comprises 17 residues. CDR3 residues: CASSSPTGGLSYNEQFF. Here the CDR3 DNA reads TGTGCCAGCAGCTCCCCAACAGGGGGCTTGTCCTACAATGAGCAGTTCTTC. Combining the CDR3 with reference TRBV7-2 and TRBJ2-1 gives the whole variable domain GAGVSQSPSNKVTEKGKDVELRCDPISGHTALYWYRQSLGQGLEFLIYFQGNSAPDKSGLPSDRFSAERTGGSVSTLTIQRTQQEDSAVYLCASSSPTGGLSYNEQFFGPGTRLTVL.

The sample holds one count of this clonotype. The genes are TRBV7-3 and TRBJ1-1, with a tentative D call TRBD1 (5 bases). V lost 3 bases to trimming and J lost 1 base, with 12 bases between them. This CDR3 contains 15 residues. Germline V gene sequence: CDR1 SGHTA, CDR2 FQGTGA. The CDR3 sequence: CASSLTTVTNTEAFF. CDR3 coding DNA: TGTGCCAGCAGCTTGACGACAGTCACGAACACTGAAGCTTTCTTT.

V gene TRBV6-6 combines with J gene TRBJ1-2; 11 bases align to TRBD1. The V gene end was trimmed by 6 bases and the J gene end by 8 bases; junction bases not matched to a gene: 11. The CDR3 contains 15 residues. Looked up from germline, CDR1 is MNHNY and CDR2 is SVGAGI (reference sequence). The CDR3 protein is CASRGRGQGAKGYTF. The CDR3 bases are TGTGCCAGCAGGGGCAGAGGACAGGGGGCGAAAGGCTACACCTTC.

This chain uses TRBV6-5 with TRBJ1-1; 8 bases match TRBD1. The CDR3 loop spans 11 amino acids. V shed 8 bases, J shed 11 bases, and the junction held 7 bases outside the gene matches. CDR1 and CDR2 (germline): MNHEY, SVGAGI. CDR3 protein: CASGVQGAAFF. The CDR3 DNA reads TGTGCCAGCGGAGTGCAGGGGGCTGCTTTCTTT.

CDR3 sequence: CSASIGTDTGELFF. For the CDR3, the DNA is TGCAGCGCCTCGATTGGGACGGACACCGGGGAGCTGTTTTTT. The chain carries TRBV29-1 and TRBJ2-2; D could derive from TRBD1 or TRBD2 (5 bases each). The CDR3 is 14 amino acids. CDR1 and CDR2 (germline): SQVTM, ANQGSEA. V lost 7 bases, J lost 3 bases, and 15 bases lay in between.

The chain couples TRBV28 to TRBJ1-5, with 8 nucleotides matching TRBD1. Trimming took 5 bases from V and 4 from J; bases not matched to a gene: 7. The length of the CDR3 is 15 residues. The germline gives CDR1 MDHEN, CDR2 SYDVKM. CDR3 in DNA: TGTGCCAGCAGTCCTGGGGACAGGAGAAATCAGCCCCAGCATTTT. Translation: CASSPGDRRNQPQHF.

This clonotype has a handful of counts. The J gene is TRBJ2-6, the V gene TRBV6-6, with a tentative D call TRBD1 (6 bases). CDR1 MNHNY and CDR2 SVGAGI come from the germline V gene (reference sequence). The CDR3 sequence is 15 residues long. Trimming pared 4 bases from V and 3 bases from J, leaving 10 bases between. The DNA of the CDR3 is TGTGCCAGCAGTTCATACAGGGATGGGGCCAACGTCCTGACTTTC. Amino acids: CASSSYRDGANVLTF.

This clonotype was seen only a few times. CDR3 in amino acids: CASSWGRQPWDEQFF. CDR3 sequence (DNA): TGTGCCAGCAGCTGGGGCCGGCAACCGTGGGATGAGCAGTTCTTC. V is TRBV7-8 and J is TRBJ2-1; D perhaps matches TRBD1 (5 bases). This CDR3 is built from 15 residues. V was shortened by 4 bases and J by 8 bases, with 18 bases between the two germline ends. CDR1 SGHVS and CDR2 FQNEAQ come from the germline V gene. The complete variable domain, with remaining parts taken from reference TRBV7-8 and TRBJ2-1, reads GAGVSQSPRYKVAKRGQDVALRCDPISGHVSLFWYQQALGQGPEFLTYFQNEAQLDKSGLPSDRFFAERPEGSVSTLKIQRTQQEDSAVYLCASSWGRQPWDEQFFGPGTRLTVL.

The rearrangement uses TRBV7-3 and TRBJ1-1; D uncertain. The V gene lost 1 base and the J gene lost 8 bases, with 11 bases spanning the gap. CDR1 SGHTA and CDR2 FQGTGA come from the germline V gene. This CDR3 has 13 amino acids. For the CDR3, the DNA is TGTGCCAGCAGCTTAATTAGTGGGAGAGAAGCTTTCTTT. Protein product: CASSLISGREAFF.

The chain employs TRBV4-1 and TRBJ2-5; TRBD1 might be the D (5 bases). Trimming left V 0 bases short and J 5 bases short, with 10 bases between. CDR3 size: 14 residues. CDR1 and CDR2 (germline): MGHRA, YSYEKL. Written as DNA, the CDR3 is TGCGCCAGCAGCCAAGATCAGGGCAGGGAGACCCAGTACTTC. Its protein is CASSQDQGRETQYF.

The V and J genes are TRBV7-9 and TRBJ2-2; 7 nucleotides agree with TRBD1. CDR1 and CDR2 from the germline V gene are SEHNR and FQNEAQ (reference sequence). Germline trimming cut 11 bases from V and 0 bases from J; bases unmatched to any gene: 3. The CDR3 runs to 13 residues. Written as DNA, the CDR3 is TGTGCCGGGGGACAGTCGAACACCGGGGAGCTGTTTTTT. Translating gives CAGGQSNTGELFF.

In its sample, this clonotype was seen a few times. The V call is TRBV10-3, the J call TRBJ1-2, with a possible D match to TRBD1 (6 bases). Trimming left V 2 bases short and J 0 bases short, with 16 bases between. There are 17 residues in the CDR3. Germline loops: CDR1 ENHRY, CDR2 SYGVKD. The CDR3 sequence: CAISEARGPDTNYGYTF. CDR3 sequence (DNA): TGTGCCATCAGTGAGGCCCGGGGGCCAGATACTAACTATGGCTACACCTTC.

The CDR3 DNA is TGTGCCAGCTCACCACCTTTTAGCACAGATACGCAGTATTTT. Its protein product is CASSPPFSTDTQYF. This rearrangement joins TRBV18 to TRBJ2-3; D gene uncertain. There are 14 residues in the CDR3. Deletions cut 0 bases from V and 0 bases from J, with 4 bases between. Germline CDR1 is KGHSH and CDR2 is LQKENI.

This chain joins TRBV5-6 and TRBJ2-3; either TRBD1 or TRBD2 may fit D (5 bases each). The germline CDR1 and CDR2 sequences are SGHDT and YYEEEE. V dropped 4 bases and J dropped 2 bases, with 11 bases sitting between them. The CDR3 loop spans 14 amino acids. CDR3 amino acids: CASSTTGATDTQYF. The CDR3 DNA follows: TGTGCCAGCAGCACCACCGGGGCCACAGATACGCAGTATTTT.

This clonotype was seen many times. This chain's CDR3 is CASSTSGGAKTQYF. In DNA, the CDR3 is TGTGCCAGCAGTACTAGCGGGGGGGCAAAGACCCAGTACTTC. The V gene is TRBV12-3 or TRBV12-4, the J gene TRBJ2-5, with 13 bases lining up with TRBD2. V lost 5 bases, J lost 6 bases, and 3 bases stayed unmatched. CDR3 length: 14 residues.

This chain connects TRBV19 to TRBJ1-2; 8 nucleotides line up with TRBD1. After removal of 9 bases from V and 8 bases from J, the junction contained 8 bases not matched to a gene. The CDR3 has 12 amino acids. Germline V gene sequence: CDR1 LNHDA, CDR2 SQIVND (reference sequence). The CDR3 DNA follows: TGTGCCAGCAATGGCAGGGGGCTAGGCTACACCTTC. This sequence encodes CASNGRGLGYTF.

The CDR3 protein is CASSASGGGNTGELFF. As DNA, the CDR3 is TGTGCCAGCAGCGCTAGCGGGGGGGGGAACACCGGGGAGCTGTTTTTT. The chain is built from TRBV5-4 and TRBJ2-2, with 12 nucleotides matching TRBD2. The junction had 2 bases not matched to a gene; V was cut back by 4 bases and J by 1 base. CDR1 and CDR2 from the germline V gene are SGHNT and YYREEE (reference sequence). The CDR3 length is 16 residues.

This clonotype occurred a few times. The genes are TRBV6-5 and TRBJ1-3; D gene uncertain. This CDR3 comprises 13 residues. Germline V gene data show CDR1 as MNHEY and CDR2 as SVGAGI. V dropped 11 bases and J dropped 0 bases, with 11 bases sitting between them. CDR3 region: CASEPSSGNTIYF. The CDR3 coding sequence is TGTGCCTCGGAACCCTCCTCTGGAAACACCATATATTTT.

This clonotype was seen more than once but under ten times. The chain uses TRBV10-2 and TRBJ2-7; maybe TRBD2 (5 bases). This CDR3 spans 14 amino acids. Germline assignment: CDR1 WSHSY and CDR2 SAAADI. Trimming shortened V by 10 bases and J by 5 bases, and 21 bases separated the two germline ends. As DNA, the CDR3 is TGCGCCATCCCTGAGGTGACTACACCTCACGAGCAGTACTTC. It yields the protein CAIPEVTTPHEQYF.

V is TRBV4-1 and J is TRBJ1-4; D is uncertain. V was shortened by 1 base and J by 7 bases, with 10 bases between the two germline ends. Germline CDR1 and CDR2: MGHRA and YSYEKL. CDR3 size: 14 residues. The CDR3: CASSQAIGFEKLFF. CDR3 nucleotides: TGCGCCAGCAGCCAAGCGATAGGTTTTGAAAAACTGTTTTTT.

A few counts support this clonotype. This CDR3 reads CATSRDPAYEQYF. As DNA, the CDR3 is TGTGCCACCTCCCGGGACCCAGCCTACGAGCAGTACTTC. V usage is TRBV6-2 or TRBV6-3 and J usage is TRBJ2-7; D tentatively fits TRBD1 or TRBD2 (5 bases each). Trimming cost V 10 bases and J 2 bases, with 15 bases left between them. The CDR3 runs 13 residues. Germline V lookup: CDR1 MNHEY, CDR2 SVGEGT.

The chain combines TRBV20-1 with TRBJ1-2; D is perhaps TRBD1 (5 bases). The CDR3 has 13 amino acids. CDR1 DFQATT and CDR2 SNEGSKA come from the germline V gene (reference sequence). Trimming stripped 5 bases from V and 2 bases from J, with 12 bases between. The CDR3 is CSAGRRDNYGYTF. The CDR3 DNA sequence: TGCAGTGCTGGGAGACGGGACAACTATGGCTACACCTTC.

The CDR3 sequence is CATSRDRILTDTQYF. Written as DNA, the CDR3 is TGTGCCACCAGCAGAGACAGGATCCTCACAGATACGCAGTATTTT. The chain couples TRBV15 to TRBJ2-3; no clear D. CDR3 length: 15 amino acids. V was cut by 0 bases and J by 2 bases, with 9 bases left in between. Germline V gene lookup returns CDR1 LNHNV and CDR2 YYDKDF (reference sequence).

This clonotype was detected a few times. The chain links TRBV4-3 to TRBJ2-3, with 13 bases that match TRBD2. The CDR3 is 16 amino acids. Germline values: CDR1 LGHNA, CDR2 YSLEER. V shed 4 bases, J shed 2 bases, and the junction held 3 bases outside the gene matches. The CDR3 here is CASSPLAGGNTDTQYF. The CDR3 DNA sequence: TGCGCCAGCAGCCCACTAGCGGGGGGGAACACAGATACGCAGTATTTT.

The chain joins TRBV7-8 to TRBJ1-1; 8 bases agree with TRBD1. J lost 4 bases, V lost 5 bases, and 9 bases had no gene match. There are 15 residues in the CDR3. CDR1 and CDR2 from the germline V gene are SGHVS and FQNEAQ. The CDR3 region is CASSLDRAFGTEAFF. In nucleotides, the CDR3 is TGTGCCAGCAGCCTGGACAGGGCGTTCGGCACTGAAGCTTTCTTT.

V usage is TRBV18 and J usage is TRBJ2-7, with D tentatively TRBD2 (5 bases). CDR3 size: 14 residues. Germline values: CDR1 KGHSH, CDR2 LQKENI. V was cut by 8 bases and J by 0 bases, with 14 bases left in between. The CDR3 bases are TGTGCCAGCACTACGGGGTCGGACTCCTACGAGCAGTACTTC. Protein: CASTTGSDSYEQYF.

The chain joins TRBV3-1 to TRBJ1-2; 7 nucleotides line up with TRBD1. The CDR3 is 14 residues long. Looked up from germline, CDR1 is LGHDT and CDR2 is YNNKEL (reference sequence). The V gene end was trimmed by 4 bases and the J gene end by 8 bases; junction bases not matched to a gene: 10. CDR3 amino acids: CASSLPGQKNGYTF. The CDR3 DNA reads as TGTGCCAGCAGCCTTCCGGGACAGAAGAACGGCTACACCTTC.